This T cell receptor beta chain was sequenced for a study of T cells in women clearing cervical HPV infection. Study as a whole: Controls gave blood once infection was undetectable; cases at lesion identification. For cases, blood was sampled a median around 140 days after lesion detection, interquartile range roughly 80 to 220 days. Study-wide results and limits: Effector/memory and HPV-specific T cells were not isolated, and association timing is unknown. Controls had more TRBV6-7 (about 0.15%) than cases (roughly 0.11%).

Here immunoSEQ multiplex PCR was the method, and the copy in TCRdb shows in-frame clones only, minus some. Its table records 20,000 to 25,000 clones. To note about this clone: Antigen specificity is unknown. The read comes to an end 3 residues before the CDR3 does, leaving the germline J gene to fill in the end.

Per the germline V gene, CDR1 is DFQATT and CDR2 is SNEGSKA (reference sequence). After removal of 5 bases from V and 0 bases from J, the junction contained 7 bases not matched to a gene. The CDR3 has 15 amino acids. The sample comprised blood buffy coat. This TCR was sampled from a woman aged 18 to 75 with a cervical HPV16 infection that either progressed to CIN3+ or cleared (not recorded which). The chain has TRBV20-1 and TRBJ1-2, with 9 bases fitting TRBD1. CDR3 protein: CSAAGTGITNYGYTF. The sequenced CDR3 bases are TGCAGTGCTGCCGGGACAGGGATAACTAACTATGGC.